The present T cell receptor beta chain was sequenced within a study of blood T cell repertoires in COVID-19. From germline, CDR1 is SQVTM and CDR2 ANQGSEA. The CDR3 spans 14 residues. V was pared by 6 bases and J by 0 bases, with 14 bases between. Sequencing used immunoSEQ multiplex PCR; TCRdb keeps in-frame clones, though not all of them. The top ten hold about 6% of the sample, which has roughly 260,000 clones, 87% seen once. Sequenced input: PBMCs or T cells enriched from blood (not recorded which). This rearrangement joins TRBV29-1 to TRBJ1-1; D unclear. The TCR comes from a woman between 25 and 40 years old with acute COVID-19. The CDR3 spells CSVVGRLMNTEAFF. For the CDR3, the DNA is TGCAGCGTGGTGGGCAGGCTCATGAACACTGAAGCTTTCTTT.